The 32 T cell receptor beta chains below were found in one sample sequenced in a study of cytomegalovirus exposure and HLA in healthy donors. PCR employed 60 Vbeta and 13 Jbeta primers. Sequencing was performed with immunoSEQ multiplex PCR; in TCRdb, only in-frame clones are kept and a portion is missing. Of around 150,000 clones listed, around 80% were seen once; the top ten hold 6.5%. Sequenced input: PBMCs. These TCRs come from a man aged 40-50 years in good health and CMV-seropositive.

The chain carries TRBV30 and TRBJ2-5, with D maybe TRBD1 (6 bases). The germline gives CDR1 GTSNPN, CDR2 SVGIG (reference sequence). V lost 2 bases and J 5 bases, leaving 12 bases between the germline ends. This CDR3 has 13 residues. DNA of the CDR3: TGTGCCTGGAGTCTGGGGGCACGTGAGACCCAGTACTTC. Protein product: CAWSLGARETQYF. Full variable domain (rest looked up from reference TRBV30 and TRBJ2-5): SQTIHQWPATLVQPVGSPLSLECTVEGTSNPNLYWYRQAAGRGLQLLFYSVGIGQISSEVPQNLSASRPQDRQFILSSKKLLLSDSGFYLCAWSLGARETQYFGPGTRLLVL.

This sequence joins TRBV27 and TRBJ2-5; 8 positions match TRBD1. The J call is uncertain, as TRBJ2-7 better fits the DNA end. CDR1 is MNHEY, CDR2 SMNVEV, per germline (reference sequence). This CDR3 has 15 amino acids. The CDR3 sequence is CASSPTTGGEDEQYF. The CDR3 DNA is TGTGCCAGCAGTCCAACAACAGGGGGTGAGGACGAGCAGTACTTC.

The chain has TRBV5-1 and TRBJ2-7; the D gene is possibly TRBD2 (6 bases). The V end lost 3 bases, the J end lost 5 bases, and 24 bases lay between the germline ends. This CDR3 spans 17 amino acids. Per germline, CDR1 SGHRS and CDR2 YFSETQ. Written as DNA, the CDR3 is TGCGCCAGCAGCTCCCAAAAGGGACTTGGCCGATACCACGAGCAGTACTTC. It translates to CASSSQKGLGRYHEQYF.

This clone was seen once. The V call is TRBV6-5, the J call TRBJ2-7, with 8 bases matching TRBD1. The ends lost 5 bases at V and 6 bases at J; junction bases unmatched: 6. The CDR3 runs 13 residues. CDR1 is MNHEY and CDR2 is SVGAGI in the germline V gene. CDR3 DNA: TGTGCCAGCAGTCGCCACAGGGGGACCGAGCAGTACTTC. It yields the protein CASSRHRGTEQYF.

Concerning this clone itself: At one end, the junction sequence differs from germline, possibly due to a read error. The chain uses TRBV30 and TRBJ2-7; 10 bases map to TRBD2. CDR1 is GTSNPN, CDR2 SVGIG, per germline (reference sequence). The CDR3 contains 15 residues. CDR3 coding DNA: TGTGCCTGGATCCCCCGGCTAGCGGGAGCGTATGAGCGGTACTTC. As protein: CAWIPRLAGAYERYF.

The V gene is TRBV15, the J gene TRBJ1-6, with D maybe TRBD1 (6 bases). Germline V gives CDR1 LNHNV, CDR2 YYDKDF (reference sequence). This CDR3 has 15 amino acids. Trimming removed 0 bases at V and 6 bases at J, with 9 bases between. The CDR3 loop is CATSRDGGSNSPLHF. The CDR3 DNA reads as TGTGCCACCAGCAGAGATGGGGGCAGTAATTCACCCCTCCACTTT.

The CDR3 protein is CASSSQGLGYTF. The CDR3 DNA follows: TGTGCCAGCAGTTCCCAGGGGCTTGGCTACACCTTC. This chain uses TRBV28 with TRBJ1-2; perhaps TRBD1 as D (6 bases). Trimming stripped 4 bases from V and 7 bases from J, with 10 bases between. The CDR3 is 12 amino acids. The V gene's germline CDR1 is MDHEN and CDR2 SYDVKM.

The gene calls are TRBV28 and TRBJ1-5, with D possibly being TRBD1 (5 bases). V gave up 5 bases and J gave up 7 bases, with 9 bases separating them. Looked up from germline, CDR1 is MDHEN and CDR2 is SYDVKM. There are 12 residues in the CDR3. The CDR3 sequence is CASSQGLQPQHF. Here the CDR3 DNA reads TGTGCCAGCAGTCAGGGCCTACAGCCCCAGCATTTT. The full variable domain, completed using reference TRBV28 and TRBJ1-5, is DVKVTQSSRYLVKRTGEKVFLECVQDMDHENMFWYRQDPGLGLRLIYFSYDVKMKEKGDIPEGYSVSREKKERFSLILESASTNQTSMYLCASSQGLQPQHFGDGTRLSIL.

The rearrangement links TRBV11-2 to TRBJ1-1, with a possible D match to TRBD1 (6 bases). The ends were cut back, 6 bases at V and 6 bases at J, with 20 bases in the middle. Germline V CDR1 and CDR2: SGHAT, FQNNGV. The CDR3 runs to 15 residues. The CDR3 region is CASRYHDRQLSEAFF. CDR3 in DNA: TGTGCCAGCAGATACCACGACAGGCAGCTTTCTGAAGCTTTCTTT.

The chain couples TRBV5-1 to TRBJ1-1, with TRBD1 matching 8 bases. This CDR3 has 15 residues. J gave up 0 bases and V 4 bases, and 5 bases lay outside the gene matches. In germline, CDR1 is SGHRS, CDR2 YFSETQ. The CDR3 DNA sequence: TGCGCCAGCAGCCCGGACAGGGCCATGAACACTGAAGCTTTCTTT. Translating it yields CASSPDRAMNTEAFF.

This sequence joins TRBV19 and TRBJ2-1, with D maybe TRBD2 (5 bases). Germline CDR1 is LNHDA and CDR2 is SQIVND (reference sequence). The CDR3 covers 14 residues. Deletions cut 4 bases from V and 6 bases from J, with 13 bases between. The CDR3 region is CASSKTTTPNEQFF. The DNA for the CDR3 is TGTGCCAGTAGTAAGACTACCACCCCCAATGAGCAGTTCTTC.

The chain has TRBV19 and TRBJ1-2; TRBD1 is a possible D gene (6 bases). Trimming left V 1 base short and J 3 bases short, with 6 bases between. CDR1 is LNHDA, CDR2 SQIVND, per germline (reference sequence). The CDR3 length is 13 residues. CDR3 in DNA: TGTGCCAGTAGTATAGGGACAGACTATGGCTACACCTTC. Its protein product is CASSIGTDYGYTF.

The chain uses TRBV7-8 and TRBJ2-1; 7 positions match TRBD2. The CDR3 has 16 amino acids. V lost 5 bases, J lost 5 bases, and 12 bases stayed unmatched. Germline V gene data show CDR1 as SGHVS and CDR2 as FQNEAQ. The CDR3 DNA is TGTGCCAGCAGCACTCGGAGCGGGGTCCCTGACAATGAGCAGTTCTTC. Translation: CASSTRSGVPDNEQFF.

The rearrangement joins TRBV19 to TRBJ1-2; maybe TRBD1 (6 bases). The germline V gene has CDR1 LNHDA and CDR2 SQIVND (reference sequence). V gave up 3 bases and J gave up 2 bases, with 13 bases separating them. The CDR3 totals 15 residues. In nucleotides, the CDR3 is TGTGCCAGTAGTATCTCCAGGGGAAGGAACTATGGCTACACCTTC. It translates to CASSISRGRNYGYTF.

In its sample, this clone was seen once. The chain recombines TRBV14 with TRBJ2-1, with D possibly matching TRBD2 (5 bases). The CDR3 totals 12 residues. CDR1 SGHDN and CDR2 FVKESK come from the germline V gene. Trimming removed 0 bases at V and 12 bases at J, with 9 bases between. CDR3 bases: TGTGCCAGCAGCCAAGAGGGAGTGGGGCAGTTCTTC. It encodes CASSQEGVGQFF.

The genes are TRBV25-1 and TRBJ1-1; maybe TRBD1 (5 bases). The V gene lost 2 bases and the J gene lost 4 bases, with 8 bases spanning the gap. The CDR3 loop spans 13 amino acids. Germline V gene sequence: CDR1 MGHDK, CDR2 SYGVNS. CDR3 coding DNA: TGTGCCAGCAGTGAACATCAGGGCACTGAAGCTTTCTTT. Protein product: CASSEHQGTEAFF.

This clone appeared a single time. V and J are TRBV18 and TRBJ1-2, with 9 bases matching TRBD1. CDR3 size: 14 residues. With V trimmed by 3 bases and J by 6 bases, 5 bases remained unmatched. The germline V gene has CDR1 KGHSH and CDR2 LQKENI. This chain's CDR3 is CASSPTGGADGYTF. The CDR3 region has the DNA TGTGCCAGCTCACCGACAGGGGGTGCTGATGGCTACACCTTC. Looking up the rest from reference TRBV18 and TRBJ1-2 gives the full variable domain: NAGVMQNPRHLVRRRGQEARLRCSPMKGHSHVYWYRQLPEEGLKFMVYLQKENIIDESGMPKERFSAEFPKEGPSILRIQQVVRGDSAAYFCASSPTGGADGYTFGSGTRLTVV.

The gene calls are TRBV5-8 and TRBJ2-5; 11 bases match TRBD1. The DNA end is more similar to TRBJ2-7, so the J call may be wrong. CDR1 is SGHTS and CDR2 is YDEGEE in the germline V gene. The CDR3 loop spans 16 amino acids. The CDR3 sequence is CASSSGQGASIGEQYF. CDR3 DNA: TGTGCCAGCAGCTCCGGACAGGGGGCGTCTATCGGCGAGCAGTACTTC.

The gene calls are TRBV9 and TRBJ1-4; 9 bases are a match to TRBD1. Per the germline V gene, CDR1 is SGDLS and CDR2 is YYNGEE. V was clipped by 4 bases and J by 5 bases; unmatched bases: 6. The CDR3 is 15 residues long. CDR3 sequence: CASSPRTGENEKLFF. CDR3 sequence (DNA): TGTGCCAGCAGCCCCCGGACAGGGGAAAATGAAAAACTGTTTTTT.

This clone appeared a single time. The chain carries TRBV9 and TRBJ2-5; 11 nucleotides line up with TRBD2. V trimming: 0 bases; J trimming: 5 bases; junction bases outside the gene matches: 9. Germline V gene sequence: CDR1 SGDLS, CDR2 YYNGEE. The CDR3 length is 17 residues. The CDR3 loop is CASSVEPLAGGGETQYF. CDR3 bases: TGTGCCAGCAGCGTAGAACCCCTAGCGGGAGGTGGGGAGACCCAGTACTTC.

This clone was seen just once. One end of the junction does not line up with germline, which may come from a read error. This chain connects TRBV7-9 to TRBJ1-2, with 12 bases fitting TRBD1. CDR1 is SEHNR and CDR2 is FQNEAQ in the germline V gene (reference sequence). The CDR3 is 16 amino acids. The chain's CDR3 is CSSSLWDRGPDYGYTF. CDR3 nucleotides: TGTTCCAGCAGCTTATGGGACAGGGGGCCTGACTATGGCTACACCTTC.

This sequence joins TRBV4-2 and TRBJ2-1, with D possibly being TRBD2 (5 bases). This CDR3 spans 12 amino acids. Trimming removed 1 base from V and 8 bases from J, with 6 bases in between. Germline assignment: CDR1 LGHNA and CDR2 YNFKEQ. The CDR3 nucleotides are TGTGCCAGCAGCCAAGGGCGGGATGAGCAGTTCTTC. This sequence encodes CASSQGRDEQFF.

In its sample, this clone was seen a few times. This sequence joins TRBV6-1 and TRBJ1-5; D remains unclear. The germline V and J ends were trimmed by 4 bases and 7 bases, with 11 bases remaining between them. CDR3 size: 13 residues. Germline assignment: CDR1 MNHNS and CDR2 SASEGT. The CDR3 sequence is CASSVEGRQPQHF. As DNA, the CDR3 is TGTGCCAGCAGTGTCGAGGGCAGACAGCCCCAGCATTTT.

The chain employs TRBV6-1 and TRBJ1-1; tentative D call: TRBD1 (5 bases). There are 15 residues in the CDR3. Trimming removed 6 bases from V and 5 bases from J, with 19 bases in between. CDR1 is MNHNS, CDR2 SASEGT, per germline. CDR3: CASSALVRADTEAFF. DNA of the CDR3: TGTGCCAGCAGCGCTCTCGTCAGGGCTGATACTGAAGCTTTCTTT.

The chain carries TRBV10-3 and TRBJ2-2; possibly TRBD1 for D (6 bases). V dropped 10 bases and J dropped 6 bases, with 12 bases sitting between them. Germline-derived CDR1 and CDR2 are ENHRY and SYGVKD. The CDR3 consists of 12 residues. CDR3 sequence (DNA): TGTGCCAGCTTAGACAGGTCCGGGGAGCTGTTTTTT. Translating it yields CASLDRSGELFF.

The sample holds a few counts of this clone. Additional DNA sequences in this sample encode the identical CDR3. The V call is TRBV5-1, the J call TRBJ2-7; TRBD2 aligns across 10 bases. With 0 bases clipped from V and 4 bases from J, the junction kept 4 bases outside the gene matches. CDR3 length equals 15 residues. CDR1 is SGHRS and CDR2 is YFSETQ in the germline V gene. As DNA, the CDR3 is TGCGCCAGCAGCTTGGGGACTAGCGGATTATACGAGCAGTACTTC. It yields the protein CASSLGTSGLYEQYF.

This rearrangement joins TRBV5-4 to TRBJ2-1; 7 bases are shared with TRBD1. CDR3 length: 14 residues. V shed 3 bases, J shed 6 bases, and the junction held 6 bases outside the gene matches. Germline V CDR1 and CDR2: SGHNT, YYREEE (reference sequence). The CDR3 protein is CASSSGTDGNEQFF. The CDR3 nucleotides read TGTGCCAGCAGCTCCGGGACAGACGGCAATGAGCAGTTCTTC.

The CDR3 loop reads CASKLRGGPKTQYF. CDR3 coding DNA: TGTGCCAGTAAACTCCGCGGGGGGCCGAAGACCCAGTACTTC. V gene TRBV19 combines with J gene TRBJ2-5; 8 bases map to TRBD2. The germline CDR1 and CDR2 sequences are LNHDA and SQIVND (reference sequence). The CDR3 runs to 14 residues. V lost 7 bases and J lost 6; bases outside the gene matches: 10.

The gene calls are TRBV27 and TRBJ2-2; 14 positions agree with TRBD2. The trim removed 5 bases at V and 1 base at J, leaving 3 bases unmatched. Germline V gives CDR1 MNHEY, CDR2 SMNVEV (reference sequence). This CDR3 is 17 amino acids long. This CDR3 is CASSHGLAGGNTGELFF. DNA of the CDR3: TGTGCCAGCAGTCATGGACTAGCGGGAGGGAACACCGGGGAGCTGTTTTTT.

The chain recombines TRBV10-3 with TRBJ2-5; 7 bases are shared with TRBD1. Gene TRBJ2-7 matches the end of the DNA better, so the J call may be wrong. CDR1 is ENHRY, CDR2 SYGVKD, per germline. The CDR3 totals 13 residues. CDR3 region: CAIRNRDSYEQYF. The CDR3 nucleotides are TGTGCCATCAGAAACCGGGACAGCTACGAGCAGTACTTC.

This chain joins TRBV5-1 and TRBJ2-1; the D gene is possibly TRBD2 (6 bases). Between the trimmed V and J ends, which lost 4 bases and 4 bases, there was a span of 12 bases. Germline values: CDR1 SGHRS, CDR2 YFSETQ. CDR3 length: 14 amino acids. CDR3 in amino acids: CASSNPGLYNEQFF. The CDR3 DNA is TGCGCCAGCAGCAACCCGGGACTTTACAATGAGCAGTTCTTC.

This chain joins TRBV18 and TRBJ1-3, with D tentatively TRBD1 (5 bases). Per germline, CDR1 KGHSH and CDR2 LQKENI. The V and J ends lost 1 base and 0 bases respectively, with 10 bases between them. The CDR3 consists of 16 residues. The chain's CDR3 is CASSPRDFSSGNTIYF. In nucleotides, the CDR3 is TGTGCCAGCTCACCACGGGACTTCAGCTCTGGAAACACCATATATTTT.